The 9 T cell receptor beta chains listed next were all sequenced from one sample in a study of vaccination effects on CD4 cells after COVID-19. What these receptors recognize is not known. Measured with immunoSEQ multiplex PCR; TCRdb has only the in-frame clones, and not every one. The sample comprises approximately 70,000 clones, 73% of which are singletons, and more than 5% rests with the top ten. Ahead of sequencing, the ViraFEST assay grew antigen-specific CD4+ T cells using viral peptide pools. The culture ran for roughly ten days before CD4+ T cells were isolated. From March to December 2020, the person had a SARS-CoV-2 infection that was confirmed by PCR. The sequencing here drew on CD4+ T cells from PBMCs cultured with HIV peptides, taken before COVID-19 vaccination. Subset here: HIV-1 Nef peptide pool negative control/reference culture. The source is a human donor who had a prior SARS-CoV-2 infection.

V is TRBV3-1 (or the pseudogene TRBV3-2) and J is TRBJ1-1; D is possibly TRBD1 (6 bases). V was pared by 7 bases and J by 3 bases, with 12 bases between. The CDR3 loop spans 13 amino acids. Germline CDR1 LGHDT, CDR2 YNNKEL (reference sequence). The DNA of the CDR3 is TGTGCCAGCACCGTACAGGGATACACTGAAGCTTTCTTT. Amino acids: CASTVQGYTEAFF.

This chain links TRBV7-2 with TRBJ1-3; D is perhaps TRBD1 (5 bases). Germline V gene data show CDR1 as SGHTA and CDR2 as FQGNSA. There are 19 residues in the CDR3. V lost 3 bases, J lost 0 bases, and 21 bases lay in between. The CDR3 DNA reads as TGTGCCAGCAGCTTGTCTTATGGGGGGGATGGTTACTCTGGAAACACCATATATTTT. Translated, it gives CASSLSYGGDGYSGNTIYF.

Written as DNA, the CDR3 is TGTGCCAGCAGCTTTACTCTTACCACCTCTGGGGCCAACGTCCTGACTTTC. Translation: CASSFTLTTSGANVLTF. This chain connects TRBV5-4 to TRBJ2-6; D gene unclear. Germline assignment: CDR1 SGHNT and CDR2 YYREEE (reference sequence). V lost 2 bases and J lost 0, with 12 bases in between. There are 17 residues in the CDR3. The full variable domain, with the rest looked up from reference TRBV5-4 and TRBJ2-6, is ETGVTQSPTHLIKTRGQQVTLRCSSQSGHNTVSWYQQALGQGPQFIFQYYREEENGRGNFPPRFSGLQFPNYSSELNVNALELDDSALYLCASSFTLTTSGANVLTFGAGSRLTVL.

The chain employs TRBV27 and TRBJ1-4; D perhaps matches TRBD1 (6 bases). Germline CDR1 and CDR2: MNHEY and SMNVEV (reference sequence). The length of the CDR3 is 12 residues. Trimming removed 4 bases at V and 8 bases at J, with 8 bases between. The CDR3 is CASSSRGEKLFF. The CDR3 DNA follows: TGTGCCAGCAGTTCCAGGGGAGAAAAACTGTTTTTT.

The chain has TRBV6-5 and TRBJ2-4; D is undetermined. With 8 bases removed from V and 0 bases from J, the gap between germline ends came to 11 bases. CDR1 is MNHEY, CDR2 SVGAGI, per germline. The CDR3 covers 14 residues. For the CDR3, the DNA is TGTGCCAGCTTTAGTCCCCTAGCCAAAAACATTCAGTACTTC. This gives the protein CASFSPLAKNIQYF.

The chain carries TRBV5-1 and TRBJ2-5; D uncertain. The CDR3 totals 14 residues. Germline assignment: CDR1 SGHRS and CDR2 YFSETQ. V lost 3 bases and J lost 5, with 14 bases in between. CDR3 coding DNA: TGCGCCAGCAGCTCATGGCAGCTTGGGGAGACCCAGTACTTC. It yields the protein CASSSWQLGETQYF.

V and J are TRBV7-2 and TRBJ2-1, with a weak D call TRBD1 (6 bases). Germline V CDR1 and CDR2: SGHTA, FQGNSA. The V and J ends lost 0 bases and 7 bases respectively, with 13 bases between them. This CDR3 has 15 residues. The CDR3 region has the DNA TGTGCCAGCAGCTTAGCCTTTTGGGACAAAAATGAGCAGTTCTTC. Translating gives CASSLAFWDKNEQFF. Full variable domain (remainder filled in from reference TRBV7-2 and TRBJ2-1): GAGVSQSPSNKVTEKGKDVELRCDPISGHTALYWYRQSLGQGLEFLIYFQGNSAPDKSGLPSDRFSAERTGGSVSTLTIQRTQQEDSAVYLCASSLAFWDKNEQFFGPGTRLTVL.

This sequence joins TRBV29-1 and TRBJ2-7; 11 nucleotides align to TRBD2. Per the germline V gene, CDR1 is SQVTM and CDR2 is ANQGSEA. With 6 bases clipped from V and 3 bases from J, the junction kept 4 bases outside the gene matches. This CDR3 spans 13 amino acids. In DNA form, the CDR3 reads TGCAGCGTAGCCGGGACTAGCGGCTACGAGCAGTACTTC. Translated, it gives CSVAGTSGYEQYF.

This chain joins TRBV2 and TRBJ1-1; no reliable D call. Looked up from germline, CDR1 is SNHLY and CDR2 is FYNNEI. The CDR3 runs 16 residues. The germline V and J ends were trimmed by 7 bases and 1 base, with 19 bases remaining between them. CDR3 DNA: TGTGCCAGCAATTTATTCCGGGCCATCGGGAACACTGAAGCTTTCTTT. Protein sequence: CASNLFRAIGNTEAFF.